The sample holds a few counts of the clone carrying this T cell receptor (beta chain). The antigen is undetermined. A universal primer site and UMIs were added as TCR cDNA was made by 5'RACE template switching. MiXCR, run by TCRdb on the 5' RACE reads, gives a single entry per CDR3 protein. The sample carries around 320,000 distinct CDR3 sequences, over 8.5% recorded once. This entry belongs to a study of T cells after yellow fever vaccination. Study results and limitations: Peaking faster, on day 5 versus 15, the secondary response was nonetheless weaker. Post-booster reappearance was seen for most primary-vaccination clones (just under 97% CD4, about 90% CD8).

The sequence derives from a man aged 18 to 30 who received the YFV17D yellow fever vaccine. The input for sequencing was CD4+ T cells sorted from PBMCs, taken 45 days after the yellow fever booster vaccination.

The CDR3 protein is CASSRQSGPYNSPLHF. CDR3 DNA sequence: TGTGCCAGCAGTCGACAATCGGGCCCCTATAATTCACCCCTCCACTTT. The V and J genes are TRBV12-3 or TRBV12-4 and TRBJ1-6; D ambiguous. The CDR3 has 16 residues. Trimming pared 5 bases from V and 2 bases from J, leaving 13 bases between.